The clone carrying this T cell receptor (beta chain) has just one count. This specimen comes from a study of blood T cell repertoires in COVID-19. For the study at large: Sites in the United States, Italy and Spain provided acute and convalescent COVID-19 samples.

This CDR3 has 15 amino acids. J gave up 5 bases and V 4 bases, and 9 bases lay outside the gene matches. The germline CDR1 and CDR2 sequences are MDHEN and SYDVKM. Original data processing: Estimates of nucleated cell counts were drawn from the amplification of reference gene primers. This table comes from immunoSEQ multiplex PCR, and its TCRdb copy is limited to in-frame clones, with some not included. That table is the source of V, J and clone size, and D and trimming were worked out from the DNA. In the table there are about 250,000 clones, around 90% of which are singletons. The TCR originated in a man younger than 30 with active or convalescent COVID-19. The chain couples TRBV28 to TRBJ1-1, with TRBD1 matching 8 bases. The sequenced sample was peripheral blood. DNA of the CDR3: TGTGCCAGCAGTTCCATCGACAGGGGAGGGACTGAAGCTTTCTTT. Residues: CASSSIDRGGTEAFF.